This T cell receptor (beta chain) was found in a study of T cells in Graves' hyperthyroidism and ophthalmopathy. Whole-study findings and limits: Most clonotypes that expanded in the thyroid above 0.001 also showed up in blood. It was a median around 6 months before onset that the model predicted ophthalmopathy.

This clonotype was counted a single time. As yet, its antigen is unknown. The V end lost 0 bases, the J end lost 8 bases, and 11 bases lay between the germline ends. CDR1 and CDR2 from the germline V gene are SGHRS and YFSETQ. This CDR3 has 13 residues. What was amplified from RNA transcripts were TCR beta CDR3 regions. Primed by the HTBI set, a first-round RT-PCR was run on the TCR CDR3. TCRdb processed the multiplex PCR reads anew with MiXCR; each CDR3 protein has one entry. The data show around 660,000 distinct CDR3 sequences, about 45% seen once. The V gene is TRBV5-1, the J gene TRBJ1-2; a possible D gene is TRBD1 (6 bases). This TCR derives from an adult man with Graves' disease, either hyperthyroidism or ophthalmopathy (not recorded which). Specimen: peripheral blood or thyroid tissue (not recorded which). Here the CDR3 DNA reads TGCGCCAGCAGCTTGGAGCAGGGGCAAGGCTACACCTTC. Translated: CASSLEQGQGYTF.